The 14 T cell receptor beta chains given below trace back to one sample, sequenced in a study of blood T cell repertoires in COVID-19. Assay: immunoSEQ multiplex PCR; the TCRdb copy retains only in-frame clones and omits some. The data hold 190,000 or so clones, with around 84% observed a single time. Input material: peripheral blood. These receptors all stem from a man in his forties with active or convalescent COVID-19.

Turning to this clone: Germline is not matched at one junction end, which may reflect a read error. The rearrangement uses TRBV7-7 and TRBJ2-1; 10 nucleotides line up with TRBD1. Germline CDR1 is SSHAT and CDR2 is FNYEAQ (reference sequence). The length of the CDR3 is 17 residues. The CDR3 DNA reads TGTGCTAGCAGCTTAGGGACAGGGGTTTACGCCTACAATGAGCAGTTCTTC. Translation: CASSLGTGVYAYNEQFF.

The J gene is TRBJ1-1, the V gene TRBV7-8; D is unclear. Trimming removed 5 bases from V and 0 bases from J, with 13 bases in between. Germline V gene data show CDR1 as SGHVS and CDR2 as FQNEAQ. The CDR3 has 15 amino acids. The CDR3 loop is CASSPRRVVNTEAFF. In nucleotides, the CDR3 is TGTGCCAGCAGCCCCCGGAGGGTAGTGAACACTGAAGCTTTCTTT.

This chain connects TRBV7-8 to TRBJ2-1, with TRBD2 identical over 15 bases. V trimming: 5 bases; J trimming: 6 bases; junction bases outside the gene matches: 8. This CDR3 spans 17 amino acids. Germline V lookup: CDR1 SGHVS, CDR2 FQNEAQ. CDR3 sequence: CASSPRTSGGAGNEQFF. CDR3 nucleotide sequence: TGTGCCAGCAGCCCGCGGACTAGCGGGGGGGCGGGCAATGAGCAGTTCTTC.

V usage is TRBV5-1 and J usage is TRBJ2-3; D is undetermined. V was clipped by 3 bases and J by 2 bases, with 4 bases between them. The germline V gene has CDR1 SGHRS and CDR2 YFSETQ. This CDR3 has 12 residues. CDR3 sequence (DNA): TGCGCCAGCAGCTCCAACACAGATACGCAGTATTTT. Residues: CASSSNTDTQYF.

The chain carries TRBV10-3 and TRBJ1-1; possible D gene TRBD1, 6 bases. V lost 5 bases and J lost 5, with 15 bases in between. The CDR3 is 14 residues long. Per germline, CDR1 ENHRY and CDR2 SYGVKD. In DNA form, the CDR3 reads TGTGCCATCAGTCTACAGGGCAGGGGTACTGAAGCTTTCTTT. As protein: CAISLQGRGTEAFF.

The gene calls are TRBV7-2 and TRBJ2-1; a weak D match, TRBD2 (6 bases). Looked up from germline, CDR1 is SGHTA and CDR2 is FQGNSA. The CDR3 spans 15 residues. V lost 4 bases and J 4 bases, leaving 14 bases between the germline ends. The CDR3 loop is CASSSPSVGYNEQFF. CDR3 bases: TGTGCCAGCAGCTCTCCTAGCGTAGGATACAATGAGCAGTTCTTC. Combining the CDR3 with reference TRBV7-2 and TRBJ2-1 gives the whole variable domain GAGVSQSPSNKVTEKGKDVELRCDPISGHTALYWYRQSLGQGLEFLIYFQGNSAPDKSGLPSDRFSAERTGGSVSTLTIQRTQQEDSAVYLCASSSPSVGYNEQFFGPGTRLTVL.

The chain is built from TRBV4-1 and TRBJ1-2; D gene ambiguous. Trimming left V 0 bases short and J 4 bases short, with 6 bases between. Germline V gives CDR1 MGHRA, CDR2 YSYEKL. This CDR3 region has 13 residues. The CDR3 bases are TGCGCCAGCAGCCAAGAAAGCTTCTATGGCTACACCTTC. It specifies CASSQESFYGYTF.

This clone was recorded a few times. The chain joins TRBV7-2 to TRBJ1-1, with 8 positions matching TRBD1. The CDR3 sequence is 14 residues long. Unmatched junction bases numbered 5, after V lost 3 bases and J lost 5 bases. Germline CDR1 and CDR2: SGHTA and FQGNSA. In nucleotides, the CDR3 is TGTGCCAGCAGCTTCCAGGGGGCGCCTACTGAAGCTTTCTTT. It translates to CASSFQGAPTEAFF. Based on the CDR3 plus reference TRBV7-2 and TRBJ1-1, the full variable domain is GAGVSQSPSNKVTEKGKDVELRCDPISGHTALYWYRQSLGQGLEFLIYFQGNSAPDKSGLPSDRFSAERTGGSVSTLTIQRTQQEDSAVYLCASSFQGAPTEAFFGQGTRLTVV.

The chain joins TRBV7-8 to TRBJ1-1; D not resolved. The CDR3 contains 14 residues. CDR1 SGHVS and CDR2 FQNEAQ come from the germline V gene. V was clipped by 1 base and J by 0 bases, with 6 bases between them. CDR3 in DNA: TGTGCCAGCAGCTTAGACGCAGTGAACACTGAAGCTTTCTTT. This translates into CASSLDAVNTEAFF.

The chain recombines TRBV5-5 with TRBJ1-2; D is unclear. This CDR3 comprises 16 residues. Germline V CDR1 and CDR2: SGHKS, YYEKEE (reference sequence). V shed 4 bases and J shed 0 bases, with 16 bases lying between them. CDR3 nucleotides: TGTGCCAGCAGCCCTCAGGTGGCTCTCTCTAACTATGGCTACACCTTC. Translating it yields CASSPQVALSNYGYTF.

This chain uses TRBV24-1 with TRBJ2-5; maybe TRBD1 (6 bases). Trimming removed 5 bases at V and 2 bases at J, with 11 bases between. Looked up from germline, CDR1 is KGHDR and CDR2 is SFDVKD. The CDR3 contains 14 residues. The CDR3 nucleotides read TGTGCCACCAGTGCCCCGGGACATCAAGAGACCCAGTACTTC. Its translation: CATSAPGHQETQYF.

V usage is TRBV5-4 and J usage is TRBJ2-5, with D hard to call. V dropped 0 bases and J dropped 1 base, with 10 bases sitting between them. The CDR3 sequence is 15 residues long. CDR1 and CDR2 from the germline V gene are SGHNT and YYREEE (reference sequence). CDR3 nucleotides: TGTGCCAGCAGCTTGGAAGAAATAGCCCAAGAGACCCAGTACTTC. Protein sequence: CASSLEEIAQETQYF. Drawing the rest from reference TRBV5-4 and TRBJ2-5, the complete variable domain is ETGVTQSPTHLIKTRGQQVTLRCSSQSGHNTVSWYQQALGQGPQFIFQYYREEENGRGNFPPRFSGLQFPNYSSELNVNALELDDSALYLCASSLEEIAQETQYFGPGTRLLVL.

This chain uses TRBV4-2 with TRBJ2-1; 10 bases align to TRBD2. The J segment lost 8 bases and the V segment lost 0 bases, leaving 7 bases of the junction unmatched. CDR1 and CDR2 (germline): LGHNA, YNFKEQ. This CDR3 comprises 16 residues. CDR3 residues: CASSQDLAGGRDEQFF. The DNA of the CDR3 is TGTGCCAGCAGCCAAGACTTAGCGGGGGGCCGCGATGAGCAGTTCTTC.

The V and J genes are TRBV9 and TRBJ1-2, with 8 bases fitting TRBD1. Per germline, CDR1 SGDLS and CDR2 YYNGEE. Germline trimming cut 0 bases from V and 5 bases from J; bases unmatched to any gene: 6. The CDR3 has 15 amino acids. The CDR3 DNA sequence: TGTGCCAGCAGCGTAGCCGCGACAGGGGAATATGGCTACACCTTC. It codes for CASSVAATGEYGYTF. The complete variable domain, with remaining parts taken from reference TRBV9 and TRBJ1-2, reads DSGVTQTPKHLITATGQRVTLRCSPRSGDLSVYWYQQSLDQGLQFLIQYYNGEERAKGNILERFSAQQFPDLHSELNLSSLELGDSALYFCASSVAATGEYGYTFGSGTRLTVV.